This TCR beta chain was captured in a study of CD8+ T cells in alopecia areata. Study as a whole: The drug, oral tofacitinib, was given to treated patients at 5 to 10 mg twice daily. The protocol delivered tofacitinib for 6 to 18 months, then withdrew it for 6 months. Study-wide findings and caveats: Affected scalp, especially in alopecia totalis/universalis, had a higher clonality than normal scalp did.

As to this clone: Its antigen is not identified.

Reverse transcription of extracted RNA yielded cDNA, which provided the sequencing template. Generated by immunoSEQ multiplex PCR, the TCRdb table keeps only in-frame clones and is missing some. The sample gives 150,000 or so clones, more than 75% of which show up once; over 13% is in the top ten. This clonotype was sampled from a human donor with alopecia areata. Sequenced material: CD8+ T cells sorted from blood, taken at week 0.

CDR3 loop: CASSIAGGPSSYNEQFF. CDR3 nucleotides: TGTGCCAGCAGCATCGCGGGTGGCCCCAGCTCCTACAATGAGCAGTTCTTC. V is TRBV7-9 and J is TRBJ2-1; D perhaps matches TRBD2 (5 bases). The germline V and J ends were trimmed by 5 bases and 0 bases, with 17 bases remaining between them. The CDR3 is 17 amino acids. Germline V lookup: CDR1 SEHNR, CDR2 FQNEAQ (reference sequence).